The T cell receptor (beta chain) described here comes from a study of blood T cell repertoires in COVID-19. Overall study context: In each case, the material was cDNA or gDNA derived from T cells, B-cell-depleted T cells, or PBMCs.

While infection was still active, Seattle patients were enrolled and then followed longitudinally. Authors' methods: Reference gene primer amplification in the assay estimated nucleated cell counts. The assay was immunoSEQ multiplex PCR, and TCRdb's table has in-frame clones only and misses some. The DNA was the basis for D and trimming; V, J and clone size are from that table. This table holds approximately 500,000 clones, 70% to 90% found once. Germline CDR1 reads LNHDA; CDR2 reads SQIVND (reference sequence). J gave up 6 bases and V 4 bases, and 4 bases lay outside the gene matches. The CDR3 spans 14 residues.

The TCR comes from a woman aged 45 to 65 with COVID-19, enrolled during active disease. The source material was peripheral blood. J is TRBJ2-7 and V is TRBV19; TRBD1 agrees at 12 bases. For the CDR3, the DNA is TGTGCCAGTAGTAAGGGGACAGGGGGCGTCGAGCAGTACTTC. This translates into CASSKGTGGVEQYF.